The rows below give T cell receptor beta chains drawn from one sample of a study of shared clonotypes between healthy human individuals. Sequencing was performed with immunoSEQ multiplex PCR; in TCRdb, only in-frame clones are kept and a portion is missing. Of about 2.1 million clones listed, 85% to 95% were seen once; the top ten hold more than 1.5%. The material sequenced was naive CD8+ T cells from PBMCs. The source of these receptors is a man younger than 30 in good health. Some clones in this sample may be carry-over from other donors' samples. Each CDR3 is given with its conserved first and last residue. The D gene is left open where the match is weak. Size is stated for part of the rows, as once, few or many counts, or as a class when the clone is expanded.

V gene	CDR3 length	J gene	D gene	clone size	CDR3 DNA	CDR3 protein
TRBV2	14	TRBJ1-1	TRBD1	-	TGTGCCAGTTCCGACAGGGGATTGGGCACTGAAGCTTTCTTT	CASSDRGLGTEAFF
TRBV7-9	12	TRBJ2-1	-	few	TGTGCCAGCACCCCAATAGCCCGTGAGCAGTTCTTC	CASTPIAREQFF
TRBV28	13	TRBJ2-3	-	once	TGTGCCAGCAGCCAAACCCCAACAGATACGCAGTATTTT	CASSQTPTDTQYF
TRBV28	14	TRBJ2-5	TRBD1	-	TGTGCCAGCAGGGACCGGGACAGCGAAGAGACCCAGTACTTC	CASRDRDSEETQYF
TRBV4-3	15	TRBJ2-3	-	-	TGCGCCAGCAGCCGACCGCAGGGGGGTCTCGATACGCAGTATTTT	CASSRPQGGLDTQYF
TRBV28	13	TRBJ1-1	-	-	TGTGCCAGCAGTGTGGCCCTGAACACTGAAGCTTTCTTT	CASSVALNTEAFF
TRBV29-1	13	TRBJ1-2	-	-	TGCAGCGTTGTGAGCAGGGAGGGCTATGGCTACACCTTC	CSVVSREGYGYTF
TRBV5-8	15	TRBJ2-3	-	-	TGTGCCAGCAGCTTGTGGGAGGGGGCCGCAGATACGCAGTATTTT	CASSLWEGAADTQYF
TRBV28	15	TRBJ2-7	TRBD1	once	TGTGCCAGCAGTTGGGCCGGGACAGGACCCTACGAGCAGTACTTC	CASSWAGTGPYEQYF
TRBV5-6	12	TRBJ2-1	-	-	TGTGCCAGCAGCATCGCGGACATAGAGCAGTTCTTC	CASSIADIEQFF
TRBV30	12	TRBJ1-2	-	-	TGTGCCTGGAGCGAGGGGAACTATGGCTACACCTTC	CAWSEGNYGYTF
TRBV27	14	TRBJ1-4	TRBD1	-	TGTGCCAGCAGTCGACAGGGGAAGGATGAAAAACTGTTTTTT	CASSRQGKDEKLFF
TRBV2	14	TRBJ1-1	-	-	TGTGCCAGCACGCTGGGGCGGGGGAGCACTGAAGCTTTCTTT	CASTLGRGSTEAFF
TRBV11-2	16	TRBJ2-2	-	once	TGTGCCAGCAGCTTAGGGCAGCTCAATAACACCGGGGAGCTGTTTTTT	CASSLGQLNNTGELFF
TRBV27	16	TRBJ1-5	-	-	TGTGCCAGCAGACCAGGGTCAGTAAATAGCAATCAGCCCCAGCATTTT	CASRPGSVNSNQPQHF